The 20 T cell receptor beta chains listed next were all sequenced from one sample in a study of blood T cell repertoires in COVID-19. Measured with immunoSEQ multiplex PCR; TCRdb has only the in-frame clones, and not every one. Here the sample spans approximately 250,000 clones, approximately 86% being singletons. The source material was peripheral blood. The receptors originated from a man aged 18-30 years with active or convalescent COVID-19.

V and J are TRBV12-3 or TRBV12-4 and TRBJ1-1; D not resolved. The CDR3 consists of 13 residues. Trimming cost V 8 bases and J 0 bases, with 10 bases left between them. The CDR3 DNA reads TGTGCCAGCGCCTATAGAATGAACACTGAAGCTTTCTTT. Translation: CASAYRMNTEAFF.

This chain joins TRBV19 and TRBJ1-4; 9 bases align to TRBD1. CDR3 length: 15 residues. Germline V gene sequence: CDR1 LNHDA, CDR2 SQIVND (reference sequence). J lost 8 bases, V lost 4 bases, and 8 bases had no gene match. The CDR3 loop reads CASSTDRGRSEKLFF. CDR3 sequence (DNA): TGTGCCAGTAGTACAGACAGGGGGAGATCGGAAAAACTGTTTTTT.

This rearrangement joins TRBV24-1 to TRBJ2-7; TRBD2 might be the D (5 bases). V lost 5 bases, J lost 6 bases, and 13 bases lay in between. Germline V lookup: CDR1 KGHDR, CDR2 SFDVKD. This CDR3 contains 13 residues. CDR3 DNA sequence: TGTGCCACCAGTGTAGCGAAAGGGAGCGAGCAGTACTTC. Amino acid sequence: CATSVAKGSEQYF.

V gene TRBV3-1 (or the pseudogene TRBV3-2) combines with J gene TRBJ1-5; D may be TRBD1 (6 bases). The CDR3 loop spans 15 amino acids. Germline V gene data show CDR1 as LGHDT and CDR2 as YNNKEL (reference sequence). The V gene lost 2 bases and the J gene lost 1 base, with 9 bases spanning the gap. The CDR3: CASSQQGISNQPQHF. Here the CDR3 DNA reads TGTGCCAGCAGCCAACAGGGGATAAGCAATCAGCCCCAGCATTTT.

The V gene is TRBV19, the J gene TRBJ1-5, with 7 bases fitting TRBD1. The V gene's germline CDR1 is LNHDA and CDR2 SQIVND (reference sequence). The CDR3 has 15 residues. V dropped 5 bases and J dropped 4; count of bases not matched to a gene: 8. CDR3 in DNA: TGTGCCAGTAGTCCGACAGGGTCCGCGAATCAGCCCCAGCATTTT. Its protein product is CASSPTGSANQPQHF.

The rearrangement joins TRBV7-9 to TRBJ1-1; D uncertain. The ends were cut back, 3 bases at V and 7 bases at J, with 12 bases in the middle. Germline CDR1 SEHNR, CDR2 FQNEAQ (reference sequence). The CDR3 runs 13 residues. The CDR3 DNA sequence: TGTGCCAGCAGCTTTGGGCAAGCCGATGAAGCTTTCTTT. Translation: CASSFGQADEAFF.

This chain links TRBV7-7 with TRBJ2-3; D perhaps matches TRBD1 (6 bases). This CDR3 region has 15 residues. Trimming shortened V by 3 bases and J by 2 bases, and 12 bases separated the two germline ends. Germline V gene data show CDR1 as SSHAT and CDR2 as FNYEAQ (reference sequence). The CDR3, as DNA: TGTGCCAGCAGCTTGGGGACACCTGACACAGATACGCAGTATTTT. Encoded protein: CASSLGTPDTDTQYF.

The chain's CDR3 is CASSQVPTGANVLTF. CDR3 sequence (DNA): TGCGCCAGCAGCCAAGTTCCCACTGGGGCCAACGTCCTGACTTTC. The chain carries TRBV4-1 and TRBJ2-6, with D uncertain. Germline V gene sequence: CDR1 MGHRA, CDR2 YSYEKL. The V gene lost 1 base and the J gene lost 2 bases, with 6 bases spanning the gap. The CDR3 length is 15 residues.

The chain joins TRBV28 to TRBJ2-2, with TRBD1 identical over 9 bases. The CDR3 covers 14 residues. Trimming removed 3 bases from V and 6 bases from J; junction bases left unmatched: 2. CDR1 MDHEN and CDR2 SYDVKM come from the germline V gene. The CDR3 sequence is CASSFRQGAGELFF. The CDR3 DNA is TGTGCCAGCAGTTTTCGACAGGGGGCCGGGGAGCTGTTTTTT.

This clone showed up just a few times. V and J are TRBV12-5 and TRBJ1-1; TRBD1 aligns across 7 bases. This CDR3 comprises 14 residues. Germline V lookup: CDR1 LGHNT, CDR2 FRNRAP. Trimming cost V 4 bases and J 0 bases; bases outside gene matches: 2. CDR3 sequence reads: CASGWGQLNTEAFF. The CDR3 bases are TGTGCTAGTGGTTGGGGACAGTTGAACACTGAAGCTTTCTTT.

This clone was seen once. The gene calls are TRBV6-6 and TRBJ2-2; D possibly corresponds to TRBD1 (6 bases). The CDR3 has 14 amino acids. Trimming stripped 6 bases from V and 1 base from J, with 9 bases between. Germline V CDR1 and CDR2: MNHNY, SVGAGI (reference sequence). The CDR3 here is CASRTGLNTGELFF. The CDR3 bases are TGTGCCAGCAGGACAGGTTTGAACACCGGGGAGCTGTTTTTT.

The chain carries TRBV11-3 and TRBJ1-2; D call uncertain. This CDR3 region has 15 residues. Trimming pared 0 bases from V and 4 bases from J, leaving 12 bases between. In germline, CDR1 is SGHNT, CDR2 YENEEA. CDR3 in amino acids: CASSLEGPERYGYTF. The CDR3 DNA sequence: TGTGCCAGCAGCTTAGAAGGTCCAGAGCGCTATGGCTACACCTTC.

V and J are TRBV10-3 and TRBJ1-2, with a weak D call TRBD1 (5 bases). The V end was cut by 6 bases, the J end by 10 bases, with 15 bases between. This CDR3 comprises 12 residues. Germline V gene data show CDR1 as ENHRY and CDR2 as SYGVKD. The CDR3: CAIRQAVKDYTF. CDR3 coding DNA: TGTGCCATCAGACAGGCGGTTAAAGACTACACCTTC.

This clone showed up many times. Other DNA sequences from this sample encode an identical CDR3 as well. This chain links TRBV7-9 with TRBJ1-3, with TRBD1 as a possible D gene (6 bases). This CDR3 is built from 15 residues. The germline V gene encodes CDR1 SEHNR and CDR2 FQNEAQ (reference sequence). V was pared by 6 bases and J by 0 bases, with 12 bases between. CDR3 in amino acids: CASSYGQHSGNTIYF. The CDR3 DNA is TGTGCCAGCAGTTACGGACAGCACTCTGGAAACACCATATATTTT.

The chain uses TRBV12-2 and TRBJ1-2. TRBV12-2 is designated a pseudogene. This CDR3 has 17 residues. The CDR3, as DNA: TGTGCAAGTCGCTTAGTCTGTTCCTCCGGGGTCCTCAAGGGCTACACCTTC. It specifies CASRLVCSSGVLKGYTF.

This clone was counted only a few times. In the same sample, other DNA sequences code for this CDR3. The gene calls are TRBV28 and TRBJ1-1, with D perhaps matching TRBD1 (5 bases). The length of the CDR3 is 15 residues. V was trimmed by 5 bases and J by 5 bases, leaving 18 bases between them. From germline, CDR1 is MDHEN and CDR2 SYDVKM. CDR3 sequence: CASSLRPSRGTEAFF. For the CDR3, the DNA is TGTGCCAGCAGTCTACGCCCCTCCCGGGGGACTGAAGCTTTCTTT.

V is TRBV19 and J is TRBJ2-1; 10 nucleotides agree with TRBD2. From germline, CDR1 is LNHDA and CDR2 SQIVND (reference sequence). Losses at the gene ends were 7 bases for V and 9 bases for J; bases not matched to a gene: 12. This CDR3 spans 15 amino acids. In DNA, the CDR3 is TGTGCCAGTAAAGACAAGGCTAGCGGGAGCCCTGAGCAGTTCTTC. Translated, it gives CASKDKASGSPEQFF.

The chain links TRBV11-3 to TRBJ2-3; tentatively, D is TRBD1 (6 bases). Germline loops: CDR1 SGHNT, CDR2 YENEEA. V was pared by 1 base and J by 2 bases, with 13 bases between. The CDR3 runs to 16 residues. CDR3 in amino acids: CASSLGQEPVTDTQYF. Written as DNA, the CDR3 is TGTGCCAGCAGCTTAGGACAGGAGCCGGTCACAGATACGCAGTATTTT.

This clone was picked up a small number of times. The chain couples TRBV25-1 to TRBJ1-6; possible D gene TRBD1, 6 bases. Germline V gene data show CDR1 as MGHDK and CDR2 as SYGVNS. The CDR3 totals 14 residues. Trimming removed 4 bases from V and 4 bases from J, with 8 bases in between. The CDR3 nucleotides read TGTGCCAGCAGTGCCACAGGGTATAATTCACCCCTCCACTTT. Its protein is CASSATGYNSPLHF.

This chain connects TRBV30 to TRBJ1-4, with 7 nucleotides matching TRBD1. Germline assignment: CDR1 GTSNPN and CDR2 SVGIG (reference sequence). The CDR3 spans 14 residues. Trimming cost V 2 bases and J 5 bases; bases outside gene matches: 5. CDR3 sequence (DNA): TGTGCCTGGAGTATAAGGGGGCGGAATGAAAAACTGTTTTTT. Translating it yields CAWSIRGRNEKLFF.